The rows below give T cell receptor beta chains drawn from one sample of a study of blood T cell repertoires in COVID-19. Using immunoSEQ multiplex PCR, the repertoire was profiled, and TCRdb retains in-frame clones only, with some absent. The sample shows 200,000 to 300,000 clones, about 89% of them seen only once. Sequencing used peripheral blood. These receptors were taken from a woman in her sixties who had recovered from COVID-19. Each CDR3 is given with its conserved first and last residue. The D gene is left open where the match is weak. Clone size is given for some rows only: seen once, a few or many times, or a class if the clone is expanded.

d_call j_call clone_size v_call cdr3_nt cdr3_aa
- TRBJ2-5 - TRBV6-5 TGTGCCAGCAGTTACTCGGCAGGGGACCAAGAGACCCAGTACTTC CASSYSAGDQETQYF
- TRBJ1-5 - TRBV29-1 TGCAGCGTGGAAGACAGTGATCAGCCCCAGCATTTT CSVEDSDQPQHF
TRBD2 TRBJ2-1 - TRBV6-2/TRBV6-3 TGTGCCAGCAGCCTCACGGCGGGGGGGCGGGGAAGTGAGCAGTTCTTC CASSLTAGGRGSEQFF
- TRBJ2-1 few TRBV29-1 TGCAGCGTGGGTGGACAGGGAGGGGATGAGCAGTTCTTC CSVGGQGGDEQFF
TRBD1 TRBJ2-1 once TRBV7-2 TGTGCCAGCAGCCGGACAGGGGTTGGGGTCAATGAGCAGTTCTTC CASSRTGVGVNEQFF
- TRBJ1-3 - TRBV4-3 TGCGCCAGCAGCCAAGCTCCTTCGGGAGGGGGGGCCTCTGGAAACACCATATATTTT CASSQAPSGGGASGNTIYF
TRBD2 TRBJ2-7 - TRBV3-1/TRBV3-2 TGTGCCAGCAGCCCATTCCTACTAGCGGGGGGCTCCTACGAGCAGTACTTC CASSPFLLAGGSYEQYF
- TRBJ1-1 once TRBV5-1 TGCGCCAGCAGCTTGGCCCCGGACAGCCCGAAAGCTTTCTTT CASSLAPDSPKAFF
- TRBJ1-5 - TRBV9 TGTGCCAGCAGCGGAGGACAGTATAGCAATCAGCCCCAGCATTTT CASSGGQYSNQPQHF
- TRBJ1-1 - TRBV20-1 TGCAGTGCTACCCTTGGGCAGTTT CSATLGQF
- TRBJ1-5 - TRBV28 TGTGCCAGCAGTCCCCCCCCGTTTCGGCCCCAGCATTTT CASSPPPFRPQHF
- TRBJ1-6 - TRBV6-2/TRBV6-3 TGTGCCAGCAGTCCCCCCACAAGAACCTCACCCCTCCACTTT CASSPPTRTSPLHF
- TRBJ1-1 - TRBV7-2 TGTGCCAGCCCCTCCGACCCCTTCGACTTGAACACTGAAGCTTTCTTT CASPSDPFDLNTEAFF
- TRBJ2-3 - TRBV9 TGTGCCAGCAGCGTAGGAAATAGCCCCCTCGGAGATACGCAGTATTTT CASSVGNSPLGDTQYF
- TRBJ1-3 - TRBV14 TGTGCCAGCAGCCAGGCTTCTGGAAACACCATATATTTT CASSQASGNTIYF
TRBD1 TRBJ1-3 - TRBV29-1 TGCAGCGCCGAACAGACAGGGGGAAACACCATATATTTT CSAEQTGGNTIYF
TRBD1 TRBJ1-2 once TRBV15 TGTGCCACCAGCAGAGCGCCGGGACAGGGAGCTGGGGGCTACACCTTC CATSRAPGQGAGGYTF
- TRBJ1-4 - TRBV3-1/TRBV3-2 TGTGCCACCGAGGGCCCTGGCAGGCTCGTTGTGGATGAAAAACTGTTTTTT CATEGPGRLVVDEKLFF
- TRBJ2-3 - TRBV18 TGTGCCAGCTCACCACTCTCTAGCACAGATACGCAGTATTTT CASSPLSSTDTQYF
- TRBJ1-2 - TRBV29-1 TGCAGCGTTGAAGAGGTTGGCCAGGGTAACTATGGCTACACCTTC CSVEEVGQGNYGYTF
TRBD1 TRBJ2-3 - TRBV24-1 TGTGCCACCAGTGCTGGGGGACAGGGCAACACAGATACGCAGTATTTT CATSAGGQGNTDTQYF
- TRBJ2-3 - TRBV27 TGTGCCAGCAGCCCACTTGGGCAAGGCACAGATACGCAGTATTTT CASSPLGQGTDTQYF
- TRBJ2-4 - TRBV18 TGTGCCAGCTCACCAGGGCCTCCAGGGGCGCCCCAAAACATTCAGTACTTC CASSPGPPGAPQNIQYF
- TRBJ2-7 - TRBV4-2 TGTGCCAGCAGCCCCCGGGACGGGAGCTCCTACGAGCAGTACTTC CASSPRDGSSYEQYF
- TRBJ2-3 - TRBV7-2 TGTGCCAGCAGACGTACAGGGATGGATACGCAGTATTTT CASRRTGMDTQYF
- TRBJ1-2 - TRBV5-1 TGCGCCAGCAGCCCGAGGGACTATGGCTACACCTTC CASSPRDYGYTF
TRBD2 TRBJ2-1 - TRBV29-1 TGCAGCGTTGAAGGGGGCCCTAGCGGGGGCCCCTTTAGCTCCTACAATGAGCAGTTCTTC CSVEGGPSGGPFSSYNEQFF
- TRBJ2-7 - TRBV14 TGTGCCAGCAGCAGAAGGGGGTACTCCTACGAGCAGTACTTC CASSRRGYSYEQYF
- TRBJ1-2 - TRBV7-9 TGTGCCAGCGGTTATAGTCTGGGGCGCGACTATGGCTACACCTTC CASGYSLGRDYGYTF
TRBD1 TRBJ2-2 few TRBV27 TGTGCCACAAAGGGGGCCGTGAACACCGGGGAGCTGTTTTTT CATKGAVNTGELFF
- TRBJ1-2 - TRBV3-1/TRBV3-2 TGTGCCAGCAGCCAAGTAGGGGTTGGTATCTATGGCTACACCTTC CASSQVGVGIYGYTF
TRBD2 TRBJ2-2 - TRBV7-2 TGTGCCAGCAGCTTAGCGGGGACTAGCGGGAACACCGGGGAGCTGTTTTTT CASSLAGTSGNTGELFF
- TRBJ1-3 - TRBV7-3 TGTGCCAGCAGCTTAGGGCCTTCTACCTCTGGAAACACCATATATTTT CASSLGPSTSGNTIYF
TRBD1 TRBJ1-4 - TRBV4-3 TGCGCCAGCAGCCACCGATCCCCTTGGACAGGCGGTCATGAAAAACTGTTTTTT CASSHRSPWTGGHEKLFF
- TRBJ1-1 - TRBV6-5 TGTGCCAGCAGTTACACGGGGGGGGTCCTGAACACTGAAGCTTTCTTT CASSYTGGVLNTEAFF
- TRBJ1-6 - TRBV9 TGTGCCAGCAGCGACACAGGGAACTCACCCCTCCACTTT CASSDTGNSPLHF
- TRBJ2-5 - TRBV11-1 TGTGCCAGCAGCTTCACGGGACAAGAGACCCAGTACTTC CASSFTGQETQYF
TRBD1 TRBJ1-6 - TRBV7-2 TGTGCCAGCAGCTACCGGGACAGAGCAACCCCCCTCCACTTT CASSYRDRATPLHF
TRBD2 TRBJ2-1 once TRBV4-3 TGCGCCAGCAGCCAAGTTTTAGCGGGGGGGACTACCTACAATGAGCAGTTCTTC CASSQVLAGGTTYNEQFF
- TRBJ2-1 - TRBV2 TGTGCCAGCGAATTTAGCAGCTCCTACAATGAGCAGTTCTTC CASEFSSSYNEQFF
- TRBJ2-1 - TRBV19 TGTGCCAGTAGTGTGGACCGGGGCTACAATGAGCAGTTCTTC CASSVDRGYNEQFF
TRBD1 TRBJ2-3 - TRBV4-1 TGCGCCAGCAGCCCTAGGACAGGGCAAATCACAGATACGCAGTATTTT CASSPRTGQITDTQYF
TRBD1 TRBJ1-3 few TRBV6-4 TGTGCCAGCAGGCCCCGGGCTACAGGGGTAGTGTCTGGAAACACCATATATTTT CASRPRATGVVSGNTIYF
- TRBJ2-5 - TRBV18 TGTGCCAGCTCACGGCGGGACAGACACCAAGAGACCCAGTACTTC CASSRRDRHQETQYF
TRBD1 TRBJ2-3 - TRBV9 TGTGCCAGCAGCGGCCGACAGGGCGCAGATACGCAGTATTTT CASSGRQGADTQYF
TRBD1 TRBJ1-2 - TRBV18 TGTGCCAGCTCATCTTGGGACAGGGGAGCAACTGGCTACACCTTC CASSSWDRGATGYTF
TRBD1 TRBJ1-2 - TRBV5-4 TGTGCCAGCAGCAGAGACAGGGCGAACTATGGCTACACCTTC CASSRDRANYGYTF
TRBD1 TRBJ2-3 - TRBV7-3 TGTGCCAGCAGATTAACAGGGGGCACAGATACGCAGTATTTT CASRLTGGTDTQYF
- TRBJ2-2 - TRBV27 TGTGCCAGCAGCCGAAGTCAGGGGTCGGGCACCGGGGAGCTGTTTTTT CASSRSQGSGTGELFF
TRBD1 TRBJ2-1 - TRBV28 TGTGCCAGCAGTTCCCTGACAGTGGGACAGGGGTTTGAGCAGTTCTTC CASSSLTVGQGFEQFF
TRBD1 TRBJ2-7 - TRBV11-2 TGTGCCAGCAGCGTAGACAGGGGGCGGCACGAGCAGTACTTC CASSVDRGRHEQYF
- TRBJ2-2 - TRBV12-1 TGTGCCAGCAGCTTTGCTCAGCGGGGGGCCCCTGGGGAGCTGTTTTTT CASSFAQRGAPGELFF
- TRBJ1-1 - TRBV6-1 TGTGCCAGCAGTGAACAGGTGAAAGCTTTCTTT CASSEQVKAFF
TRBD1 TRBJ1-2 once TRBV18 TGTGCCAGCTCACCACTCGCAGGGGGCAACTATGGCTACACCTTC CASSPLAGGNYGYTF